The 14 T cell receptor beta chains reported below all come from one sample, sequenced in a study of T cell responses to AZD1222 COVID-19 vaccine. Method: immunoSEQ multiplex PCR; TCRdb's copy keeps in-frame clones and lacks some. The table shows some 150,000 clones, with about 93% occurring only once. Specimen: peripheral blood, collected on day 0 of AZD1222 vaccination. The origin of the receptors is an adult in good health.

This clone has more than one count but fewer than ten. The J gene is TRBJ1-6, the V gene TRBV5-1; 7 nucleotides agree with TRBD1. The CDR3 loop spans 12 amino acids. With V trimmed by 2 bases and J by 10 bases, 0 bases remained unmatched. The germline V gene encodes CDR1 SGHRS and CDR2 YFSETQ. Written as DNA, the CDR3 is TGCGCCAGCAGCTTACAGGGGTCACCCCTCCACTTT. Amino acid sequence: CASSLQGSPLHF.

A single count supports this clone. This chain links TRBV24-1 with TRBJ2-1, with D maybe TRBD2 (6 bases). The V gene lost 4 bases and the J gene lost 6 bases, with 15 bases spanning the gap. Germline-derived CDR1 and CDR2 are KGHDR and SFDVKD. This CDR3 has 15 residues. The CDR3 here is CATSDYRRGGNEQFF. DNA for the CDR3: TGTGCCACCAGTGACTACCGGAGGGGAGGCAATGAGCAGTTCTTC.

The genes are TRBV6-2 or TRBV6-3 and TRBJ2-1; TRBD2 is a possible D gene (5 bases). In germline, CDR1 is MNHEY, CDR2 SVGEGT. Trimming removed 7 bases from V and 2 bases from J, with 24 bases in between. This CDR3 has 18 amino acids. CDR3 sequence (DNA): TGTGCCAGCACCCCCGGGGTCCTGAGCCGAAAAACCTACAATGAGCAGTTCTTC. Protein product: CASTPGVLSRKTYNEQFF.

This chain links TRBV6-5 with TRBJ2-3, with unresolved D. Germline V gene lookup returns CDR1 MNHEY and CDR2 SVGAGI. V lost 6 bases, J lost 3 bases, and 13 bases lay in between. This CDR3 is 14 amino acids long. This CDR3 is CASRYPEVTDTQYF. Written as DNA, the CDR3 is TGTGCCAGCAGGTACCCAGAAGTAACAGATACGCAGTATTTT.

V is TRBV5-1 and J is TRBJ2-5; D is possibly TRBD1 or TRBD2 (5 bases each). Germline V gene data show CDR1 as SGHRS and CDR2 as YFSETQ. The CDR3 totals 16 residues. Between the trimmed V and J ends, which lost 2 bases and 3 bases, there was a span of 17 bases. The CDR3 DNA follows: TGCGCCAGCAGCTTTGACCCGGGGCAGGAAGAAGAGACCCAGTACTTC. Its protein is CASSFDPGQEEETQYF.

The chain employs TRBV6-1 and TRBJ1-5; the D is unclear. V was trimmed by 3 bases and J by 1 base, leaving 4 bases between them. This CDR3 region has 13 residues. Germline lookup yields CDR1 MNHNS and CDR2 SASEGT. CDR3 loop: CASSEGSNQPQHF. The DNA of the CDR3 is TGTGCCAGCAGTGAGGGCAGCAATCAGCCCCAGCATTTT.

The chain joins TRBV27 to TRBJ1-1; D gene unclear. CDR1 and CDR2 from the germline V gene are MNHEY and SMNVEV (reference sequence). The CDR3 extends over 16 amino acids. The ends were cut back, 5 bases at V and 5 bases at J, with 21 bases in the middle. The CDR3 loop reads CASSQFINRPRTEAFF. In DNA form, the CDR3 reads TGTGCCAGCAGTCAATTTATCAATCGTCCCCGGACTGAAGCTTTCTTT.

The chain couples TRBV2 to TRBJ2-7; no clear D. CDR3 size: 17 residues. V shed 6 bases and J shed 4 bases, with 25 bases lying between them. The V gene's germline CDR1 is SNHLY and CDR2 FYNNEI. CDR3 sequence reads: CASSDPTTDTDGYEQYF. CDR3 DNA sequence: TGTGCCAGCAGCGACCCTACTACCGACACTGACGGGTACGAGCAGTACTTC.

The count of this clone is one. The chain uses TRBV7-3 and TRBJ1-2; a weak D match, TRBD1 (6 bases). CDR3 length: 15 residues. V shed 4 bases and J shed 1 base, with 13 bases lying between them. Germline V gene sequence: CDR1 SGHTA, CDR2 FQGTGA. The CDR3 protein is CASSSTGSSNYGYTF. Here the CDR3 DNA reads TGTGCCAGCAGCTCAACAGGGTCGAGTAACTATGGCTACACCTTC.

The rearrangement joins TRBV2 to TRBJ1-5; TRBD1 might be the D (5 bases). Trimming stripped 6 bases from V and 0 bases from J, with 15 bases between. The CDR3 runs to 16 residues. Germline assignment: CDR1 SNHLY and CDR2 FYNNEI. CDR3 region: CASRRGQADSNQPQHF. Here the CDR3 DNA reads TGTGCCAGCAGGAGGGGTCAGGCAGATAGCAATCAGCCCCAGCATTTT.

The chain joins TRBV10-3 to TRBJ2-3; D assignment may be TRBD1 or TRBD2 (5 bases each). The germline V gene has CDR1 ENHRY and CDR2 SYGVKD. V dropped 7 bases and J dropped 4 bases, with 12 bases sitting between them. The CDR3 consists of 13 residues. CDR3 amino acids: CAITHQGADTQYF. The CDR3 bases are TGTGCCATCACCCACCAGGGAGCAGATACGCAGTATTTT.

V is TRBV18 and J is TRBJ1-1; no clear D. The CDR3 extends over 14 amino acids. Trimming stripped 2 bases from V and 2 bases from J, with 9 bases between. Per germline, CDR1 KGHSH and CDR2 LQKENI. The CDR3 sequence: CASSPLQRNTEAFF. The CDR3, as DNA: TGTGCCAGCTCACCATTGCAGAGAAACACTGAAGCTTTCTTT.

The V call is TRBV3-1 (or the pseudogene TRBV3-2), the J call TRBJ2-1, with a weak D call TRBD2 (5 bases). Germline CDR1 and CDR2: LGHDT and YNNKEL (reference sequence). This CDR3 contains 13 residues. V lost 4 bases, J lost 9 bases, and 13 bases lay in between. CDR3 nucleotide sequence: TGTGCCAGCAGCCCACTAGGTGTCGGTGAGCAGTTCTTC. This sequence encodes CASSPLGVGEQFF.

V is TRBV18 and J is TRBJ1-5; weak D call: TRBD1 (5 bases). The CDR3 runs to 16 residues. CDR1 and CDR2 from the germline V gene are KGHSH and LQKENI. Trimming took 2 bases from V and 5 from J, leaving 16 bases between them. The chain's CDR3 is CASSPRSRGGDQPQHF. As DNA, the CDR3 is TGTGCCAGCTCACCAAGGAGCCGGGGAGGGGATCAGCCCCAGCATTTT.